This T cell receptor beta chain was sequenced for a study of CD8 T cells in ankylosing spondylitis. This clonotype was seen a handful of times. The antigen is undetermined. TCRdb itself ran the 5' RACE reads through MiXCR, one entry per CDR3 protein. The sample comprises 700,000 to 1,000,000 distinct CDR3 sequences, roughly 10% of which are singletons, and around 0.51% rests with the top ten. The J segment lost 0 bases and the V segment lost 5 bases, leaving 10 bases of the junction unmatched. CDR3 length equals 16 residues. The germline V gene encodes CDR1 SGHTA and CDR2 FQGNSA. Study-wide findings and caveats: What seemed typical of ankylosing spondylitis blood was a TCR beta motif built from eight highly homologous variants.

The clonotype comes from a male donor with ankylosing spondylitis. The sequencing sample was made of blood, either unsorted or a sorted T cell fraction (not recorded which). The chain combines TRBV7-2 with TRBJ2-7, with 7 bases that match TRBD1. The DNA for the CDR3 is TGTGCCAGCAGCAAGACAGGGCTCCACAGCTCCTACGAGCAGTACTTC. Residues: CASSKTGLHSSYEQYF.